The 30 T cell receptor beta chains reported below all come from one sample, sequenced in a study of T-cell reconstitution after alpha-beta-depleted transplantation in children (dated by TCRdb to 2016 to 2017). The receptor library was made with PCR. The instrument was an Illumina HiSeq 2500. Molecular barcoding was employed in the preparation of TCR libraries, with unique molecular identifiers being used to normalize TCRbeta repertoire quantification. The public reads were reprocessed in TCRdb via fastp at Q25 and MiXCR, keeping in-frame beta chains. Merged by CDR3 protein, the rows form single entries marked with the most common genes and DNA. The sample table records about 610,000 distinct CDR3 sequences; about 11% of these occur just once. Less than 5% of the sample is held by the ten biggest clonotypes. This material consisted of PBMCs from the stem cell graft donor, taken from the stem cell graft. The source of these receptors is a human donor who donated a stem cell graft to a child with acute myeloid leukemia.

This clonotype has a handful of counts. The rearrangement uses TRBV5-1 and TRBJ2-3, with D unresolved. V was trimmed by 0 bases and J by 7 bases, leaving 12 bases between them. Germline loops: CDR1 SGHRS, CDR2 YFSETQ. The CDR3 has 14 amino acids. The CDR3 loop is CASSLAPVVNTQYF. CDR3 DNA: TGCGCCAGCAGCTTGGCTCCTGTGGTAAATACGCAGTATTTT.

This clonotype has at least ten counts. The CDR3 sequence: CASSFSGIYNEQFF. The CDR3 DNA reads as TGTGCCAGCAGTTTTAGCGGGATTTACAATGAGCAGTTCTTC. The rearrangement links TRBV27 to TRBJ2-1; TRBD2 matches at 8 bases. The CDR3 runs to 14 residues. Trimming removed 3 bases from V and 4 bases from J; junction bases left unmatched: 2. Per the germline V gene, CDR1 is MNHEY and CDR2 is SMNVEV (reference sequence).

This clonotype was found a few times. V gene TRBV7-9 combines with J gene TRBJ2-1, with unresolved D. Trimming left V 1 base short and J 12 bases short, with 13 bases between. The V gene's germline CDR1 is SEHNR and CDR2 FQNEAQ (reference sequence). The CDR3 is made up of 13 amino acids. The CDR3 nucleotides are TGTGCCAGCAGCTTAGGTATGCCGGCTGGGCAGTTCTTC. It codes for CASSLGMPAGQFF.

The rearrangement uses TRBV5-1 and TRBJ1-5; D not certain. Trimming stripped 4 bases from V and 8 bases from J, with 28 bases between. The CDR3 has 18 residues. Germline CDR1 reads SGHRS; CDR2 reads YFSETQ. The CDR3 region has the DNA TGCGCCAGCAGCCCTGGGTGGCGATTTGGGCTCTTGAGGGAGCCCCAGCATTTT. Amino acid sequence: CASSPGWRFGLLREPQHF. Full variable domain (missing parts from reference TRBV5-1 and TRBJ1-5): KAGVTQTPRYLIKTRGQQVTLSCSPISGHRSVSWYQQTPGQGLQFLFEYFSETQRNKGNFPGRFSGRQFSNSRSEMNVSTLELGDSALYLCASSPGWRFGLLREPQHFGDGTRLSIL.

In this sample, this clonotype turned up a few times. V usage is TRBV30 and J usage is TRBJ1-1; D unresolved. Germline V CDR1 and CDR2: GTSNPN, SVGIG (reference sequence). This CDR3 region has 11 residues. The V end was cut by 1 base, the J end by 7 bases, with 7 bases between. This CDR3 is CAWSDRGEAFF. The CDR3 DNA reads TGTGCCTGGAGTGATCGGGGTGAAGCTTTCTTT. Together with reference TRBV30 and TRBJ1-1, the CDR3 gives the full variable domain: SQTIHQWPATLVQPVGSPLSLECTVEGTSNPNLYWYRQAAGRGLQLLFYSVGIGQISSEVPQNLSASRPQDRQFILSSKKLLLSDSGFYLCAWSDRGEAFFGQGTRLTVV.

This clonotype was counted a few times. This may be a read error, as it is one base from a much larger clone. The gene calls are TRBV11-2 and TRBJ2-3, with 13 bases fitting TRBD2. After removal of 5 bases from V and 6 bases from J, the junction contained 5 bases not matched to a gene. From germline, CDR1 is SGHAT and CDR2 FQNNGV. This CDR3 spans 15 amino acids. The CDR3 spells CASSRTSGSGDTQYF. The DNA for the CDR3 is TGTGCCAGCAGCCGGACTAGCGGGAGTGGGGATACGCAGTATTTT.

Many counts were recorded for this clonotype. The chain employs TRBV28 and TRBJ2-7; TRBD2 matches 11 bases. The CDR3 runs 15 residues. V gave up 5 bases and J gave up 1 base; unmatched junction bases: 4. Per germline, CDR1 MDHEN and CDR2 SYDVKM. In nucleotides, the CDR3 is TGTGCCAGCAGTGAGGGGACTAGCGGTTCCTACGAGCAGTACTTC. Translation gives CASSEGTSGSYEQYF.

This clonotype was detected many times. The chain carries TRBV20-1 and TRBJ1-1; tentatively, D is TRBD1 (5 bases). Looked up from germline, CDR1 is DFQATT and CDR2 is SNEGSKA (reference sequence). The CDR3 totals 14 residues. Trimming pared 2 bases from V and 0 bases from J, leaving 10 bases between. The CDR3 DNA reads as TGCAGTGCTAGAAGACAGCTCATGAACACTGAAGCTTTCTTT. Residues: CSARRQLMNTEAFF.

The chain carries TRBV6-1 and TRBJ2-1, with 8 bases lining up with TRBD1. CDR3 length equals 13 residues. CDR1 is MNHNS and CDR2 is SASEGT in the germline V gene. The V and J ends lost 6 bases and 7 bases, in that order; junction bases with no gene match: 5. CDR3 bases: TGTGCCAGCAGGGACACAGGGGGGAATGAGCAGTTCTTC. Residues: CASRDTGGNEQFF.

This clonotype has ten or more counts. The V call is TRBV29-1, the J call TRBJ2-7; D uncertain. The germline CDR1 and CDR2 sequences are SQVTM and ANQGSEA. CDR3 length equals 13 residues. V gave up 5 bases and J gave up 4 bases, with 15 bases separating them. The CDR3 spells CSVTWGLGYEQYF. Written as DNA, the CDR3 is TGCAGCGTTACGTGGGGATTGGGATACGAGCAGTACTTC.

This chain connects TRBV5-6 to TRBJ2-3, with TRBD2 matching over 7 bases. The V gene's germline CDR1 is SGHDT and CDR2 YYEEEE. The CDR3 consists of 14 residues. With V trimmed by 3 bases and J by 6 bases, 7 bases remained unmatched. The CDR3 is CASSSGLTMDTQYF. The CDR3 DNA reads as TGTGCCAGCAGCTCGGGACTAACGATGGATACGCAGTATTTT.

This clonotype was seen a few times. This chain connects TRBV6-1 to TRBJ2-1, with D maybe TRBD1 (6 bases). Germline CDR1 reads MNHNS; CDR2 reads SASEGT. This CDR3 comprises 14 residues. V was trimmed by 6 bases and J by 6 bases, leaving 15 bases between them. The CDR3 sequence: CASRNPPGVNEQFF. The CDR3 nucleotides read TGTGCCAGCAGGAACCCCCCAGGGGTCAATGAGCAGTTCTTC.

The chain joins TRBV20-1 to TRBJ2-7; TRBD2 matches at 8 bases. The CDR3 has 13 residues. Trimming removed 4 bases from V and 6 bases from J; junction bases left unmatched: 8. Germline-derived CDR1 and CDR2 are DFQATT and SNEGSKA (reference sequence). This chain's CDR3 is CSANSGGPGEQYF. The CDR3 coding sequence is TGCAGTGCTAATTCGGGAGGGCCGGGCGAGCAGTACTTC.

This clonotype was found a few times. V usage is TRBV5-1 and J usage is TRBJ2-7, with 9 bases that match TRBD1. Germline CDR1 SGHRS, CDR2 YFSETQ. The CDR3 is 13 residues long. The V and J ends lost 5 bases and 3 bases, in that order; junction bases with no gene match: 3. CDR3 bases: TGCGCCAGCAGACGACAGGGGGTCTACGAGCAGTACTTC. It encodes CASRRQGVYEQYF.

J is TRBJ2-1 and V is TRBV12-3 or TRBV12-4, with D possibly being TRBD1 (6 bases). The V end lost 3 bases, the J end lost 2 bases, and 11 bases lay between the germline ends. The CDR3 covers 15 residues. The CDR3 DNA sequence: TGTGCCAGCAGTTTCCGGGACACAACCTACAATGAGCAGTTCTTC. Protein: CASSFRDTTYNEQFF.

This chain joins TRBV7-8 and TRBJ2-2, with 11 nucleotides matching TRBD2. CDR1 and CDR2 from the germline V gene are SGHVS and FQNEAQ. This CDR3 contains 18 residues. With V trimmed by 5 bases and J by 5 bases, 13 bases remained unmatched. CDR3 DNA sequence: TGTGCCAGCAGCCCCCGTCCTGCTTCTAGCGGGGGGACCGGGGAGCTGTTTTTT. Its translation: CASSPRPASSGGTGELFF.

V is TRBV7-2 and J is TRBJ2-3, with D perhaps matching TRBD2 (5 bases). CDR1 is SGHTA, CDR2 FQGNSA, per germline. V shed 3 bases and J shed 2 bases, with 15 bases lying between them. The CDR3 loop spans 16 amino acids. The CDR3, as DNA: TGTGCCAGCAGCTTTCTCAGCGGAGCACCCACAGATACGCAGTATTTT. It is translated as CASSFLSGAPTDTQYF.

This clonotype was seen ten or more times. The chain is built from TRBV7-8 and TRBJ2-1; D is undetermined. The CDR3 covers 13 residues. The V end was cut by 1 base, the J end by 5 bases, with 6 bases between. Germline loops: CDR1 SGHVS, CDR2 FQNEAQ. The CDR3 protein is CASSLGMDNEQFF. CDR3 sequence (DNA): TGTGCCAGCAGCTTAGGGATGGACAATGAGCAGTTCTTC.

The table lists this clonotype with a few counts. This chain uses TRBV25-1 with TRBJ2-3; 8 bases line up with TRBD1. The CDR3 is 17 residues long. Germline V gene lookup returns CDR1 MGHDK and CDR2 SYGVNS. V was pared by 2 bases and J by 0 bases, with 7 bases of the junction left unmatched. CDR3 in amino acids: CASSETDRASSTDTQYF. The CDR3 bases are TGTGCCAGCAGTGAAACGGACAGGGCCTCTAGCACAGATACGCAGTATTTT.

V and J are TRBV4-2 and TRBJ2-1, with 7 bases that match TRBD2. The CDR3 extends over 15 amino acids. The V gene's germline CDR1 is LGHNA and CDR2 YNFKEQ. The junction had 6 bases not matched to a gene; V was cut back by 0 bases and J by 7 bases. CDR3 nucleotides: TGTGCCAGCAGCCAAGACCGGGGTAGCGGGAATGAGCAGTTCTTC. Translating gives CASSQDRGSGNEQFF.

This chain connects TRBV30 to TRBJ2-7; 11 nucleotides line up with TRBD2. The CDR3 contains 13 residues. The junction had 3 bases not matched to a gene; V was cut back by 7 bases and J by 1 base. Looked up from germline, CDR1 is GTSNPN and CDR2 is SVGIG (reference sequence). CDR3 loop: CAFRLAGSYEQYF. The CDR3 bases are TGTGCCTTCCGACTAGCGGGGTCCTACGAGCAGTACTTC.

This sequence joins TRBV4-3 and TRBJ2-2, with D possibly TRBD2 on 6 matching bases. This CDR3 region has 15 residues. CDR1 and CDR2 (germline): LGHNA, YSLEER. V lost 0 bases and J 5 bases, leaving 10 bases between the germline ends. For the CDR3, the DNA is TGCGCCAGCAGCCAAGATCAGACTAGTACCGGGGAGCTGTTTTTT. It codes for CASSQDQTSTGELFF.

This clonotype has a handful of counts. The rearrangement uses TRBV29-1 and TRBJ1-2; D possibly corresponds to TRBD1 (5 bases). The CDR3 loop spans 12 amino acids. In germline, CDR1 is SQVTM, CDR2 ANQGSEA. V was clipped by 1 base and J by 5 bases, with 8 bases between them. The CDR3 DNA sequence: TGCAGCGTTGAAGGAGGGGAATATGGCTACACCTTC. Protein: CSVEGGEYGYTF.

This clonotype was picked up a small number of times. The chain is built from TRBV29-1 and TRBJ2-7; possible D gene TRBD2, 6 bases. This CDR3 comprises 12 residues. Germline CDR1 reads SQVTM; CDR2 reads ANQGSEA. Deletions cut 4 bases from V and 4 bases from J, with 11 bases between. Written as DNA, the CDR3 is TGCAGCGTTGTGGAGGGTTTTTACGAGCAGTACTTC. Its protein product is CSVVEGFYEQYF.

This chain links TRBV30 with TRBJ2-1, with 7 bases aligning to TRBD2. This CDR3 has 12 amino acids. V trimming: 3 bases; J trimming: 9 bases; junction bases outside the gene matches: 5. Germline assignment: CDR1 GTSNPN and CDR2 SVGIG (reference sequence). The chain's CDR3 is CAWSGGEGEQFF. The CDR3 nucleotides are TGTGCCTGGAGCGGTGGGGAGGGTGAGCAGTTCTTC.

The chain employs TRBV29-1 and TRBJ2-1, with 9 bases aligning to TRBD2. This CDR3 has 16 residues. V trimming: 3 bases; J trimming: 4 bases; junction bases outside the gene matches: 10. Germline CDR1 SQVTM, CDR2 ANQGSEA. The CDR3 here is CSVDGLAGRTYNEQFF. The CDR3, as DNA: TGCAGCGTTGATGGGCTAGCGGGACGAACGTACAATGAGCAGTTCTTC.

This clonotype was detected many times. The chain joins TRBV6-5 to TRBJ1-1, with D unclear. Germline CDR1 reads MNHEY; CDR2 reads SVGAGI. V gave up 0 bases and J gave up 1 base, with 9 bases separating them. The CDR3 is 15 amino acids. CDR3 nucleotide sequence: TGTGCCAGCAGTTACTCGGAGGTCTCGAACACTGAAGCTTTCTTT. This encodes CASSYSEVSNTEAFF.

The genes are TRBV5-1 and TRBJ2-1; the D is unclear. The CDR3 runs to 17 residues. The V gene lost 3 bases and the J gene lost 0 bases, with 16 bases spanning the gap. Germline-derived CDR1 and CDR2 are SGHRS and YFSETQ. CDR3 amino acids: CASSSRSGFSSYNEQFF. The CDR3 nucleotides are TGCGCCAGCAGCTCCCGATCCGGCTTTAGCTCCTACAATGAGCAGTTCTTC.

This clonotype was counted many times. The chain is built from TRBV4-3 and TRBJ2-7, with D uncertain. The CDR3 loop spans 14 amino acids. Trimming removed 1 base at V and 0 bases at J, with 7 bases between. Germline V gene lookup returns CDR1 LGHNA and CDR2 YSLEER. The CDR3 DNA sequence: TGCGCCAGCAGCCAAGTCACTGACTCCTACGAGCAGTACTTC. Its protein is CASSQVTDSYEQYF.

This clonotype was observed a handful of times. The chain carries TRBV11-2 and TRBJ2-7; the D call may be TRBD1 or TRBD2 (5 bases each). CDR1 SGHAT and CDR2 FQNNGV come from the germline V gene. V was shortened by 5 bases and J by 7 bases, with 30 bases between the two germline ends. The CDR3 consists of 18 residues. CDR3 sequence reads: CASSPLQGLRFGDWEQYF. CDR3 sequence (DNA): TGTGCCAGCAGCCCACTTCAGGGCCTCCGATTCGGGGATTGGGAGCAGTACTTC.